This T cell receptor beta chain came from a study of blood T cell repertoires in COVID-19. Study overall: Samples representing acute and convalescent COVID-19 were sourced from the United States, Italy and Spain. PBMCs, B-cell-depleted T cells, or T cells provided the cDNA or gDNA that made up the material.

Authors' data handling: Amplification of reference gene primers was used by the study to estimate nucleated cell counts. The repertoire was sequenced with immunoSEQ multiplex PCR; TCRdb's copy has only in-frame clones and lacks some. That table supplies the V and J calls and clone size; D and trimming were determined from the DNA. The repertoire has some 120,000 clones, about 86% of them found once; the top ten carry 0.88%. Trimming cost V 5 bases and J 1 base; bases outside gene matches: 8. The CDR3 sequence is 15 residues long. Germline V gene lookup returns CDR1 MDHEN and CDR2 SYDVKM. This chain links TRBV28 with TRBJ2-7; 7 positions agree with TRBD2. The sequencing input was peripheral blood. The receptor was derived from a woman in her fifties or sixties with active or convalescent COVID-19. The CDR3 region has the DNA TGTGCCAGCAGTAGGGCGGGAGAGAGGTCCTACGAGCAGTACTTC. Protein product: CASSRAGERSYEQYF.